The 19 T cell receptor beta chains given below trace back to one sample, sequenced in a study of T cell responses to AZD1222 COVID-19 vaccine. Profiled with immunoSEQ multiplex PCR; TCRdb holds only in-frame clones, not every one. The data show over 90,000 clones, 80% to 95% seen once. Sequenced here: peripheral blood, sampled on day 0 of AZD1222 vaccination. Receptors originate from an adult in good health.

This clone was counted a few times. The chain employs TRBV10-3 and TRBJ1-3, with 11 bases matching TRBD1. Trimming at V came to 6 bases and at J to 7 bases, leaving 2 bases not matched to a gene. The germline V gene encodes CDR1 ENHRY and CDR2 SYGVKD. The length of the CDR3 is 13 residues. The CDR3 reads CAIRGDRGNTIYF. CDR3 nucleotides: TGTGCCATCAGGGGGGACAGGGGGAACACCATATATTTT.

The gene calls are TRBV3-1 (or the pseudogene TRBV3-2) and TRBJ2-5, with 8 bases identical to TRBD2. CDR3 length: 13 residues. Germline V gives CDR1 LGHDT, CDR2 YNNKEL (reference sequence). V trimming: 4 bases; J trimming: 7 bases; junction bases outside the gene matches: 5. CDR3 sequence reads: CASSLGLGRTQYF. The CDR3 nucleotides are TGTGCCAGCAGCCTGGGACTAGGCAGGACCCAGTACTTC.

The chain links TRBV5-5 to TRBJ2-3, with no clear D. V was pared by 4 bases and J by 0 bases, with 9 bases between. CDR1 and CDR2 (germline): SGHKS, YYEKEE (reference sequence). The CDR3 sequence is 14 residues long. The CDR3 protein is CASSLITSTDTQYF. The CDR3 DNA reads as TGTGCCAGCAGCCTCATAACTAGCACAGATACGCAGTATTTT.

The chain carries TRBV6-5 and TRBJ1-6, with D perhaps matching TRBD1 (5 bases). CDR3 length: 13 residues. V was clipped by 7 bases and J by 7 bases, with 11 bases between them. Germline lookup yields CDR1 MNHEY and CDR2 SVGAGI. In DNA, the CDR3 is TGTGCCAGCAAATCAGGGTTGAATTCACCCCTCCACTTT. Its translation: CASKSGLNSPLHF.

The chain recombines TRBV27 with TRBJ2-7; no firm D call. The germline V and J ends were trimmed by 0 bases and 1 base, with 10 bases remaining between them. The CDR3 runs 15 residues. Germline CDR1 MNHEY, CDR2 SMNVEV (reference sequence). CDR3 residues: CASSLSVILSYEQYF. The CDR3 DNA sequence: TGTGCCAGCAGTTTATCGGTAATACTTTCCTACGAGCAGTACTTC.

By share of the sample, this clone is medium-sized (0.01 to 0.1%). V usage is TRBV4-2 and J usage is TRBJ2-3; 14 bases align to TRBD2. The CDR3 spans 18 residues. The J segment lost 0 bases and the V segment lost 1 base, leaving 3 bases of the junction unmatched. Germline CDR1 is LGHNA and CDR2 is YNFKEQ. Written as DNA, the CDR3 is TGTGCCAGCAGCCAAGGACTAGCGGGGGGGCCTAGCACAGATACGCAGTATTTT. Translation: CASSQGLAGGPSTDTQYF.

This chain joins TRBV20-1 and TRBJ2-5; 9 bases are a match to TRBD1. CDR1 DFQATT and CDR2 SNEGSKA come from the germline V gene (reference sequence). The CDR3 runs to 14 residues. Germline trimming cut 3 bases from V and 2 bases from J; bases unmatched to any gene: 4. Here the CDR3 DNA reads TGCAGTGCTAGTGGACAGGGGCAACAAGAGACCCAGTACTTC. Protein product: CSASGQGQQETQYF.

The CDR3 sequence is CASSLGVGGNQPQHF. The CDR3 DNA reads TGTGCCAGCAGCTTAGGGGTGGGGGGTAATCAGCCCCAGCATTTT. The chain recombines TRBV7-6 with TRBJ1-5; TRBD1 is a possible D gene (5 bases). The CDR3 loop spans 15 amino acids. The germline gives CDR1 SGHVS, CDR2 FNYEAQ. V lost 1 base and J 4 bases, leaving 11 bases between the germline ends.

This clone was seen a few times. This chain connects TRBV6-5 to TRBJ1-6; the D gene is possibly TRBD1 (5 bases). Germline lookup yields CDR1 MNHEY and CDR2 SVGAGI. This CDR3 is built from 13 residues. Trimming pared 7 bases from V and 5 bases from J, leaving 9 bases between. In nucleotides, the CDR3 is TGTGCCAGCATGGGACCAAATAATTCACCCCTCCACTTT. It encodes CASMGPNNSPLHF.

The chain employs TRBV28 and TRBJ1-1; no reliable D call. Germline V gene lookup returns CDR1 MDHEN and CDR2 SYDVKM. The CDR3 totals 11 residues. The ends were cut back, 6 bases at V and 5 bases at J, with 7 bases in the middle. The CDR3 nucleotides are TGTGCCAGCAGGGGGTTGACTGAAGCTTTCTTT. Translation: CASRGLTEAFF.

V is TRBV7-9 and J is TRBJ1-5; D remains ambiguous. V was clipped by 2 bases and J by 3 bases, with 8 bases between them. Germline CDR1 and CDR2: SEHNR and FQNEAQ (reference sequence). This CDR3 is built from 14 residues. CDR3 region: CASSLSPVNQPQHF. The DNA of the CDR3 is TGTGCCAGCAGCTTAAGTCCAGTCAATCAGCCCCAGCATTTT.

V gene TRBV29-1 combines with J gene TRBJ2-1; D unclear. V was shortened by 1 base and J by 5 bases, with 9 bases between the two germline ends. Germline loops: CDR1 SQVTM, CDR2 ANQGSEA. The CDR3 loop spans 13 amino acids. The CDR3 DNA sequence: TGCAGCGTTGAAGGATGGCAGAACAATGAGCAGTTCTTC. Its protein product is CSVEGWQNNEQFF.

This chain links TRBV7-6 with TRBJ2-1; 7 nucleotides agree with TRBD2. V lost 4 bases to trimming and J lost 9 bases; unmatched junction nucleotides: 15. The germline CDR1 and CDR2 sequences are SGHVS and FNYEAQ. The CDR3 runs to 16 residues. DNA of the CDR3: TGTGCCAGCAGCTCTTCAACCTTCGGACTAGACGGTGAGCAGTTCTTC. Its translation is CASSSSTFGLDGEQFF.

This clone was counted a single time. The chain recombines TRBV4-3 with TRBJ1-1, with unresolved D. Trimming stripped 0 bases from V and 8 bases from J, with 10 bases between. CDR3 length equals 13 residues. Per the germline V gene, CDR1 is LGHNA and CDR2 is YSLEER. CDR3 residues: CASSQDRAPEAFF. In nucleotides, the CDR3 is TGCGCCAGCAGCCAAGATAGGGCACCCGAAGCTTTCTTT.

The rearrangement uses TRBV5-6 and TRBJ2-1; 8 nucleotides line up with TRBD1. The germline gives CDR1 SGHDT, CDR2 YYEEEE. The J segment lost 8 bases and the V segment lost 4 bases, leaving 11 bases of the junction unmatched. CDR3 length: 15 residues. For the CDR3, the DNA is TGTGCCAGCAGCCCGGGACAGGTTTTTGGGGATGAGCAGTTCTTC. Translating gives CASSPGQVFGDEQFF.

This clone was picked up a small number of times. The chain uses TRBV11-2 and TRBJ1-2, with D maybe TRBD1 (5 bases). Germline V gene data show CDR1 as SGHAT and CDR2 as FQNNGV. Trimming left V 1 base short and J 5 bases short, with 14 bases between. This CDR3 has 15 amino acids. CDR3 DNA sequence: TGTGCCAGCAGCTTAGGAGGGCGAGGGACTTATGGCTACACCTTC. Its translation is CASSLGGRGTYGYTF.

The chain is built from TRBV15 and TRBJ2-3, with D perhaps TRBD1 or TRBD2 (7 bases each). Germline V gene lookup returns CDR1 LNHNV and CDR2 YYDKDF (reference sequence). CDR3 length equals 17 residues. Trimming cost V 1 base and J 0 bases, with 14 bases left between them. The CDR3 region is CATSRGLRGGSTDTQYF. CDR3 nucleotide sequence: TGTGCCACCAGCAGAGGCCTCAGGGGGGGGAGCACAGATACGCAGTATTTT.

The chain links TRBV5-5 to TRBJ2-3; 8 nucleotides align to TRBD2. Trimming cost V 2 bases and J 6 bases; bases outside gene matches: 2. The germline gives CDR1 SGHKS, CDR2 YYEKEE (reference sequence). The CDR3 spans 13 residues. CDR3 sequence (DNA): TGTGCCAGCAGCTTTCGGGAGGGGGATACGCAGTATTTT. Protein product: CASSFREGDTQYF. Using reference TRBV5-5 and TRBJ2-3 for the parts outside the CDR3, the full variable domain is DAGVTQSPTHLIKTRGQQVTLRCSPISGHKSVSWYQQVLGQGPQFIFQYYEKEERGRGNFPDRFSARQFPNYSSELNVNALLLGDSALYLCASSFREGDTQYFGPGTRLTVL.

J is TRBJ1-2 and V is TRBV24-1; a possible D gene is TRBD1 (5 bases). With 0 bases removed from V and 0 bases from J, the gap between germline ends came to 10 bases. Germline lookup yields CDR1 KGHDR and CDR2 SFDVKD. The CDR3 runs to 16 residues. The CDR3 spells CATSDLRDGPNYGYTF. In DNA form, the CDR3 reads TGTGCCACCAGTGATTTGCGGGACGGGCCTAACTATGGCTACACCTTC.